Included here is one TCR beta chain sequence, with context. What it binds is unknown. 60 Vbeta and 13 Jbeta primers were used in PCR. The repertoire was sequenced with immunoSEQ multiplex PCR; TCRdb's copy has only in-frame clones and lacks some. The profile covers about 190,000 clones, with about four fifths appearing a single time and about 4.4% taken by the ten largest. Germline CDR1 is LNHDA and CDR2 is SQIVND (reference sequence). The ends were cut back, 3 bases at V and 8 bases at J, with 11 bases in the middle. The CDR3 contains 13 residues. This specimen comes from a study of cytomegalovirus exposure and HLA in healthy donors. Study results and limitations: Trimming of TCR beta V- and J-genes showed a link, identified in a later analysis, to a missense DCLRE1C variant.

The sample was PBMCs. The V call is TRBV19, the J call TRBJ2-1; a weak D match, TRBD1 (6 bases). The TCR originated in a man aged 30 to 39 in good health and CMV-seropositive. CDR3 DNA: TGTGCCAGTAGTATGAACAGGGCGGATGAGCAGTTCTTC. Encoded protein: CASSMNRADEQFF.